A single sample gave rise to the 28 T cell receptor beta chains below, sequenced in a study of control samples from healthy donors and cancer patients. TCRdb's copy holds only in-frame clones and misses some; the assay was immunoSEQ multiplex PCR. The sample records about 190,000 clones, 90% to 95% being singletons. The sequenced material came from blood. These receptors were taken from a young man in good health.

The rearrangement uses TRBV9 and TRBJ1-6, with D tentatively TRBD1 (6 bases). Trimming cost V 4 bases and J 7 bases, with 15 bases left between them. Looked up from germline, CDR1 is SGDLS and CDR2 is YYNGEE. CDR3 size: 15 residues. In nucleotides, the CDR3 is TGTGCCAGCAGCCCCCAAGGGGGATTCAATTCACCCCTCCACTTT. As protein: CASSPQGGFNSPLHF. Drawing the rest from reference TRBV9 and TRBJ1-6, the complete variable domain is DSGVTQTPKHLITATGQRVTLRCSPRSGDLSVYWYQQSLDQGLQFLIQYYNGEERAKGNILERFSAQQFPDLHSELNLSSLELGDSALYFCASSPQGGFNSPLHFGNGTRLTVT.

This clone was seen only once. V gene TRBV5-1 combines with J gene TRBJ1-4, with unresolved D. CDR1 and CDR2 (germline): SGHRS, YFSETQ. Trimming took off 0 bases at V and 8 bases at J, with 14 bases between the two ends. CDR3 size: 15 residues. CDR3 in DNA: TGCGCCAGCAGCTTGGAGCCCAGGTCCAACGAAAAACTGTTTTTT. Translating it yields CASSLEPRSNEKLFF.

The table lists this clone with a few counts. In DNA, the CDR3 is TGTGCCAGCAGCCCCGGTGAAGGGGGCGCGAACACCGGGGAGCTGTTTTTT. Protein product: CASSPGEGGANTGELFF. The chain recombines TRBV11-3 with TRBJ2-2; 7 bases align to TRBD1. Germline V CDR1 and CDR2: SGHNT, YENEEA. The junction had 9 bases not matched to a gene; V was cut back by 5 bases and J by 0 bases. This CDR3 has 17 amino acids.

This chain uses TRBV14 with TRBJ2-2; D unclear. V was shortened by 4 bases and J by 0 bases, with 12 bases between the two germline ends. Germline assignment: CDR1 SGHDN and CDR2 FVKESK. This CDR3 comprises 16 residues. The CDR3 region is CASSPLLNANTGELFF. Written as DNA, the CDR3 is TGTGCCAGCAGCCCCCTTCTAAATGCGAACACCGGGGAGCTGTTTTTT.

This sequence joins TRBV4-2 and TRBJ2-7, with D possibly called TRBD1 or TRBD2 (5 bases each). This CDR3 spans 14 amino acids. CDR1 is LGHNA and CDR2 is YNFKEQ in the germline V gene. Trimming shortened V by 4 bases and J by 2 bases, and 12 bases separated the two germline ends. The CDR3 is CASSLRDQTYEQYF. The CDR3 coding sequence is TGTGCCAGCAGCCTCCGGGACCAAACCTACGAGCAGTACTTC.

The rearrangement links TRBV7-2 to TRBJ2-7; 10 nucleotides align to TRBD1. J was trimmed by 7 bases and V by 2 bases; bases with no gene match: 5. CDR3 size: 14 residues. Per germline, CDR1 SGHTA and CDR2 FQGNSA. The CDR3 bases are TGTGCCAGCAGCTTAAGACAGGGGGCTGGGGAGCAGTACTTC. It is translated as CASSLRQGAGEQYF.

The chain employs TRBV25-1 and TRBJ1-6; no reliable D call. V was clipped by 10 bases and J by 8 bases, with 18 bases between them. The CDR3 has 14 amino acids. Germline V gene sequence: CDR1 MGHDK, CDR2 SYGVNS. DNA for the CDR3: TGTGCCACCACTGACACATTTGATGATTCACCCCTCCACTTT. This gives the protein CATTDTFDDSPLHF. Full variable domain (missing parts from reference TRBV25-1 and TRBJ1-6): EADIYQTPRYLVIGTGKKITLECSQTMGHDKMYWYQQDPGMELHLIHYSYGVNSTEKGDLSSESTVSRIRTEHFPLTLESARPSHTSQYLCATTDTFDDSPLHFGNGTRLTVT.

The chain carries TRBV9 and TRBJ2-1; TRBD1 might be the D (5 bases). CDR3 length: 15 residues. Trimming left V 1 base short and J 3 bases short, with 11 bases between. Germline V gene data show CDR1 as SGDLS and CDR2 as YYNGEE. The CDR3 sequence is CASSVKGAGYNEQFF. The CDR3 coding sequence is TGTGCCAGCAGCGTAAAAGGGGCAGGCTACAATGAGCAGTTCTTC.

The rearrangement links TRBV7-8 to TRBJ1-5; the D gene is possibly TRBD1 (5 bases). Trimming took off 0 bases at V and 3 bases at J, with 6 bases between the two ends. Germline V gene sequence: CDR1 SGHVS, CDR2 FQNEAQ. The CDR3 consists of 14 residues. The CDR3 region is CASSLATVNQPQHF. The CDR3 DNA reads TGTGCCAGCAGCTTAGCGACAGTCAATCAGCCCCAGCATTTT. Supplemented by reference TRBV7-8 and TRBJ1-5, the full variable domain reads GAGVSQSPRYKVAKRGQDVALRCDPISGHVSLFWYQQALGQGPEFLTYFQNEAQLDKSGLPSDRFFAERPEGSVSTLKIQRTQQEDSAVYLCASSLATVNQPQHFGDGTRLSIL.

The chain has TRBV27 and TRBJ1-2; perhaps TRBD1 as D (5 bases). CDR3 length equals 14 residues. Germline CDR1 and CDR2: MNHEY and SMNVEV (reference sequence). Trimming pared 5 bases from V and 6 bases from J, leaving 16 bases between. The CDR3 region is CASSPGTGNHGYTF. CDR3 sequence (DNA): TGTGCCAGCAGTCCGGGGACGGGCAACCATGGCTACACCTTC.

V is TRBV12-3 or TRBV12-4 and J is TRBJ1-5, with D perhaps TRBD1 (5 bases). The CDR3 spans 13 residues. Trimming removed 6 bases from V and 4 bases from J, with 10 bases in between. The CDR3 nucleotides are TGTGCCAGCAGCTTACAGGTAAATCAGCCCCAGCATTTT. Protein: CASSLQVNQPQHF.

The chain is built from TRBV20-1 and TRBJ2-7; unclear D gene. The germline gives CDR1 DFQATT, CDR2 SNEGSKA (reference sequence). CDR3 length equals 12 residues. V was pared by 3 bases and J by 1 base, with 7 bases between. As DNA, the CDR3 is TGCAGTGCTAGTCTCAGATCCTACGAGCAGTACTTC. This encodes CSASLRSYEQYF.

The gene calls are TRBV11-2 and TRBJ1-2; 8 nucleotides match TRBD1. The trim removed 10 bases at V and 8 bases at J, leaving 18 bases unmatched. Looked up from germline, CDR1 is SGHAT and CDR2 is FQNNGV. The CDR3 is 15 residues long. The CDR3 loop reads CATRDTGGAGAGYTF. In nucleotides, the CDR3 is TGTGCCACCCGCGACACAGGGGGGGCAGGGGCGGGCTACACCTTC. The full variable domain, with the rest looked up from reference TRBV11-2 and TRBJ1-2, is EAGVAQSPRYKIIEKRQSVAFWCNPISGHATLYWYQQILGQGPKLLIQFQNNGVVDDSQLPKDRFSAERLKGVDSTLKIQPAKLEDSAVYLCATRDTGGAGAGYTFGSGTRLTVV.

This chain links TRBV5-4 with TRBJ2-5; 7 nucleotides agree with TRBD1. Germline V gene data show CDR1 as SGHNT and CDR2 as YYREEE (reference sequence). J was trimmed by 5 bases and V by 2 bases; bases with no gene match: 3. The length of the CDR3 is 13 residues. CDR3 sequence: CASSFSGGETQYF. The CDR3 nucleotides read TGTGCCAGCAGCTTTTCAGGGGGTGAGACCCAGTACTTC.

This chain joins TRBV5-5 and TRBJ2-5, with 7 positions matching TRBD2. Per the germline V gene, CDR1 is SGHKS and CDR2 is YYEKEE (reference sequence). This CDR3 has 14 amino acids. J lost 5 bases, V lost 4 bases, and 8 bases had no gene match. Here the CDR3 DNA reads TGTGCCAGCAGCCCCCTCGGGGGAGGGGAGACCCAGTACTTC. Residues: CASSPLGGGETQYF.

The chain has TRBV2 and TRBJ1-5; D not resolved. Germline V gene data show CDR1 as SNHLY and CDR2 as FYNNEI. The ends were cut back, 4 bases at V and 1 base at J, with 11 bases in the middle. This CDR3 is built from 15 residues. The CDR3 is CASSGGRLSNQPQHF. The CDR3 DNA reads TGTGCCAGCAGTGGTGGACGGCTAAGCAATCAGCCCCAGCATTTT. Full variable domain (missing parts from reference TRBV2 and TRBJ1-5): EPEVTQTPSHQVTQMGQEVILRCVPISNHLYFYWYRQILGQKVEFLVSFYNNEISEKSEIFDDQFSVERPDGSNFTLKIRSTKLEDSAMYFCASSGGRLSNQPQHFGDGTRLSIL.

CDR3 protein: CASSLGGQSHEKLFF. As DNA, the CDR3 is TGTGCCAGCAGCCTTGGGGGACAGTCTCATGAAAAACTGTTTTTT. The chain links TRBV11-2 to TRBJ1-4, with 7 nucleotides matching TRBD1. Germline V CDR1 and CDR2: SGHAT, FQNNGV. This CDR3 region has 15 residues. Trimming took 5 bases from V and 6 from J; bases not matched to a gene: 9.

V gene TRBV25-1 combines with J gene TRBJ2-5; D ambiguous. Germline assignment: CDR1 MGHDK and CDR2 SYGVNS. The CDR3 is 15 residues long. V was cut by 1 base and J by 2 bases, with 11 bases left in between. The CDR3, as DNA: TGTGCCAGCAGTGAATTTAAAATCAGTCAAGAGACCCAGTACTTC. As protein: CASSEFKISQETQYF.

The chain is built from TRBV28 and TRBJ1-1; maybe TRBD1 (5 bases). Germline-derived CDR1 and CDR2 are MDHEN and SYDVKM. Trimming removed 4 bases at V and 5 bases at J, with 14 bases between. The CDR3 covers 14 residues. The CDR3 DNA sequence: TGTGCCAGCAGTTCCGGCGGGGAGGGGACTGAAGCTTTCTTT. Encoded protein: CASSSGGEGTEAFF.

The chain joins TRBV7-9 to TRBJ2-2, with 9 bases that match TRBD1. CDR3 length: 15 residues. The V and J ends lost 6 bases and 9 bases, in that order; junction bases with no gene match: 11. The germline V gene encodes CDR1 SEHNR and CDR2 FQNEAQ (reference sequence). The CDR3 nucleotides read TGTGCCAGCAGTTCCCGGACAGGGGATAGCCGGGAGCTGTTTTTT. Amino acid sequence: CASSSRTGDSRELFF. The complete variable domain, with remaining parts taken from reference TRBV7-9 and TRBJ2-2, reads DTGVSQNPRHKITKRGQNVTFRCDPISEHNRLYWYRQTLGQGPEFLTYFQNEAQLEKSRLLSDRFSAERPKGSFSTLEIQRTEQGDSAMYLCASSSRTGDSRELFFGEGSRLTVL.

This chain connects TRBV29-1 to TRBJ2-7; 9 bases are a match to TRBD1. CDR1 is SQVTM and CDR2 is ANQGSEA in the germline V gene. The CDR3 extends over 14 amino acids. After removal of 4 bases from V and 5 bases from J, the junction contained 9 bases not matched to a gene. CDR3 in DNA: TGCAGCGTTGGAGGGACAGGGAGCCATAACGAGCAGTACTTC. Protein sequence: CSVGGTGSHNEQYF.

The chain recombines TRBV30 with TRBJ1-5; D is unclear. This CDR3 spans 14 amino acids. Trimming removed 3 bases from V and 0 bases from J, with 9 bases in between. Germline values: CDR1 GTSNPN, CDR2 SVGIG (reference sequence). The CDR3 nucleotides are TGTGCCTGGAGAGGCGCCGGTAGCAATCAGCCCCAGCATTTT. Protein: CAWRGAGSNQPQHF. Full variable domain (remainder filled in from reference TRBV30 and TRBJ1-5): SQTIHQWPATLVQPVGSPLSLECTVEGTSNPNLYWYRQAAGRGLQLLFYSVGIGQISSEVPQNLSASRPQDRQFILSSKKLLLSDSGFYLCAWRGAGSNQPQHFGDGTRLSIL.

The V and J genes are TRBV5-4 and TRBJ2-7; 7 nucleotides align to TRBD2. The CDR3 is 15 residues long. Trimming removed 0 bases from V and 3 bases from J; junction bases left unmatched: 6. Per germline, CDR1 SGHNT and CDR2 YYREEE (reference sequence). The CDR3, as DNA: TGTGCCAGCAGCTTGGCCCTAGCGGACTTCTACGAGCAGTACTTC. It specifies CASSLALADFYEQYF.

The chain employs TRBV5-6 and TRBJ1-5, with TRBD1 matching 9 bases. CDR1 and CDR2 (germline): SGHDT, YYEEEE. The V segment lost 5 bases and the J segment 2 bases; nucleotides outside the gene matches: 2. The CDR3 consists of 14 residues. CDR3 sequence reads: CASSRTGGNQPQHF. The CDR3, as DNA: TGTGCCAGCAGTCGGACAGGGGGCAATCAGCCCCAGCATTTT. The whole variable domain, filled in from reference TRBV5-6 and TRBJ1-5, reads DAGVTQSPTHLIKTRGQQVTLRCSPKSGHDTVSWYQQALGQGPQFIFQYYEEEERQRGNFPDRFSGHQFPNYSSELNVNALLLGDSALYLCASSRTGGNQPQHFGDGTRLSIL.

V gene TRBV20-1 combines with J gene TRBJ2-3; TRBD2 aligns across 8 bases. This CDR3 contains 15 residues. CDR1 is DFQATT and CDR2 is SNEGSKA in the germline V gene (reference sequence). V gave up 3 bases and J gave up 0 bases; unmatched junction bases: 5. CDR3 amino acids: CSASRSGASTDTQYF. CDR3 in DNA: TGCAGTGCTAGTCGTAGCGGGGCTAGCACAGATACGCAGTATTTT.

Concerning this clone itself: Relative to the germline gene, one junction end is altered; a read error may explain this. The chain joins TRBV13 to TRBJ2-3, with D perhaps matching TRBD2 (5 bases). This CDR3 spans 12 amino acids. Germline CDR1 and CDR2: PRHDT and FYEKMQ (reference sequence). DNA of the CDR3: TGTGCCAGCAGCCTCGGGAAGATCTCCCCACATTTT. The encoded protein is CASSLGKISPHF.

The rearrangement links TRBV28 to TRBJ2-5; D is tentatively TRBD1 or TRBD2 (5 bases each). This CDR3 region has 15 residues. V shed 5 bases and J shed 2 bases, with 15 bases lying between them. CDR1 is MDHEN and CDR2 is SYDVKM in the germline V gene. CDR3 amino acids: CASSPRGRLQETQYF. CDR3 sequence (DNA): TGTGCCAGCAGTCCCCGGGGACGGCTACAAGAGACCCAGTACTTC.

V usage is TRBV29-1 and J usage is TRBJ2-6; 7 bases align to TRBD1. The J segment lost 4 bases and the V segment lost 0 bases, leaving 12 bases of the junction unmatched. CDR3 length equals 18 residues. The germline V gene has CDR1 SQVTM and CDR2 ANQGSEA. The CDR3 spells CSVEDRRTGVPGANVLTF. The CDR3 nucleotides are TGCAGCGTTGAAGATCGACGGACAGGAGTTCCCGGGGCCAACGTCCTGACTTTC.